These T cell receptor beta chains were read from a single sample in a study of cytomegalovirus exposure and HLA in healthy donors. Clones were sequenced by immunoSEQ multiplex PCR, and TCRdb holds only the in-frame ones, with some missing. The repertoire consists of 150,000 to 200,000 clones, with 77% occurring once and the leading ten covering 1.3% to 1.5%. The source material was PBMCs. The receptors originated from a woman aged 30 to 39 in good health and CMV-seronegative. Both conserved end residues are trimmed from each CDR3. Each record gives: V gene, D gene, CDR3 protein. The D gene is left open where the match is weak.

>TRBV2|NA
ASSVGAGSYNSPLH
>TRBV18|TRBD1
ASSRGEVHQPQH
>TRBV9|NA
ASSVGGTLSTDTQY
>TRBV7-8|NA
ASTPPGGASGPYNEQF
>TRBV5-5|NA
ASSLGQDFFYEQY
>TRBV5-4|TRBD2
ASRAGGRSYEQY
>TRBV6-5|NA
ASKPGNTEAF
>TRBV7-9|TRBD1
ASSRGGTGSGANVLT
>TRBV7-2|TRBD2
ASSLRTSGIYNEQF
>TRBV7-9|NA
ASSLRTEGNTEAF
>TRBV30|NA
AWSANHGTDTQY
>TRBV6-1|NA
ATSMGALRQPQH
>TRBV30|NA
AWRLYYQYNEQF
>TRBV27|NA
ATRWGEQY
>TRBV5-1|NA
ASSAITGGDFDEQF
>TRBV18|TRBD1
ASSPPGQQNGYT
>TRBV27|TRBD1
ASTIRTGGATEAF
>TRBV7-9|TRBD1
ASSAGTGGEAF
>TRBV29-1|NA
SVGNRAIEAF
>TRBV10-2|TRBD2
ASRFGLGGETQY
>TRBV29-1|NA
SVGGISNQPQH
>TRBV10-3|TRBD1
AISEENTGANYGYT
>TRBV5-6|NA
ASSLTGGSYQPQH
>TRBV7-9|TRBD1
ASSGQGSEAF
>TRBV6-5|NA
ASSLADQETQY
>TRBV19|NA
ASSESSYNSPLH
>TRBV5-4|NA
ASTPRGTYNEQF
>TRBV6-4|NA
ASSEGQTGNEQF
>TRBV5-1|TRBD1
ASSLAGTGANYGYT
>TRBV7-2|NA
ASSLRARGLGYEQY
>TRBV5-1|TRBD1
ASSLNPGQGYEQY